These 30 T cell receptor beta chains came from one sample sequenced in a study of spatial heterogeneity in lung cancer. TCRdb re-called the 5' RACE reads with MiXCR, one entry per CDR3 protein. The sample has 9,500 to 12,000 distinct CDR3 sequences; about 6.3% are singletons. Time point meaning: sample taken at primary tumor resection. Unsorted whole RNA from tumor, nontumor lung or frozen PBMC underwent sequencing. This specimen consisted of PBMCs, obtained at surgery. The receptors were gathered from a male donor with early-stage non-small cell lung cancer.

Points on this clonotype: This beta chain turned up in a library designed for alpha chains; as an off-target read, its abundance says little. The rearrangement uses TRBV20-1 and TRBJ2-7; D is uncertain. Trimming took 3 bases from V and 7 from J, leaving 13 bases between them. Germline values: CDR1 DFQATT, CDR2 SNEGSKA (reference sequence). The CDR3 has 12 amino acids. CDR3 in amino acids: CSASQPDGEQYF. Here the CDR3 DNA reads TGCAGTGCTAGTCAGCCCGACGGGGAGCAGTACTTC.

This clonotype has ten or more counts. Because this beta chain is a stray read in a library intended to capture alpha chains, its abundance should not be given much weight. The chain links TRBV20-1 to TRBJ1-1; D gene ambiguous. Trimming cost V 3 bases and J 4 bases, with 12 bases left between them. Germline V gene lookup returns CDR1 DFQATT and CDR2 SNEGSKA (reference sequence). CDR3 length: 13 residues. The CDR3 nucleotides are TGCAGTGCTAGGGACCCTCGTGCCACTGAAGCTTTCTTT. This translates into CSARDPRATEAFF.

This clonotype showed up many times. This beta chain is an off-target read within a library intended for alpha chains, so its frequency means little. The rearrangement links TRBV4-2 to TRBJ1-1, with D possibly being TRBD1 (5 bases). The length of the CDR3 is 14 residues. V was trimmed by 0 bases and J by 5 bases, leaving 10 bases between them. Germline V gene sequence: CDR1 LGHNA, CDR2 YNFKEQ. CDR3 in amino acids: CASSQEMGETEAFF. The CDR3, as DNA: TGTGCCAGCAGCCAAGAGATGGGGGAAACTGAAGCTTTCTTT.

This clonotype came up many times. Within a library made for alpha chains, this beta chain is off target, and its count is uninformative. V usage is TRBV28 and J usage is TRBJ2-1, with TRBD1 as a possible D gene (6 bases). The CDR3 runs 12 residues. Per germline, CDR1 MDHEN and CDR2 SYDVKM. Deletions cut 5 bases from V and 12 bases from J, with 14 bases between. CDR3 amino acids: CASSGGPPRQFF. The CDR3 nucleotides read TGTGCCAGCAGTGGGGGCCCGCCTAGGCAGTTCTTC. Together with reference TRBV28 and TRBJ2-1, the CDR3 gives the full variable domain: DVKVTQSSRYLVKRTGEKVFLECVQDMDHENMFWYRQDPGLGLRLIYFSYDVKMKEKGDIPEGYSVSREKKERFSLILESASTNQTSMYLCASSGGPPRQFFGPGTRLTVL.

This clonotype has ten or more counts. This beta chain appears as a stray read in a library generated for alpha chains; its size is not informative. The V call is TRBV7-2, the J call TRBJ1-1; TRBD1 agrees at 10 bases. Germline CDR1 and CDR2: SGHTA and FQGNSA. This CDR3 comprises 16 residues. The trim removed 1 base at V and 4 bases at J, leaving 6 bases unmatched. CDR3 loop: CASSLGQGATGTEAFF. The CDR3 DNA reads TGTGCCAGCAGCTTAGGACAGGGGGCCACCGGCACTGAAGCTTTCTTT.

This clonotype was counted between two and nine times. This beta chain was picked up by a library intended for alpha chains and is off target, so its count carries little meaning. J is TRBJ2-7 and V is TRBV7-6; tentatively, D is TRBD1 (7 bases). The germline V gene encodes CDR1 SGHVS and CDR2 FNYEAQ. Trimming cost V 5 bases and J 2 bases, with 10 bases left between them. The CDR3 runs to 13 residues. The chain's CDR3 is CASSGGTAYEQYF. The CDR3 DNA is TGTGCCAGCAGCGGAGGGACAGCCTACGAGCAGTACTTC.

This clonotype is judged medium-sized (0.01 to 0.1%). The library was built for alpha chains, so this beta chain is an off-target read and its size means little. V usage is TRBV20-1 and J usage is TRBJ1-6, with TRBD1 identical over 8 bases. The CDR3 spans 13 residues. The germline CDR1 and CDR2 sequences are DFQATT and SNEGSKA (reference sequence). The V gene end was trimmed by 4 bases and the J gene end by 8 bases; junction bases not matched to a gene: 4. CDR3 residues: CSATGQEYSPLHF. The CDR3 coding sequence is TGCAGTGCTACGGGACAGGAATATTCACCCCTCCACTTT.

Only a few counts were recorded for this clonotype. This beta chain is an off-target read within a library intended for alpha chains, so its frequency means little. The chain has TRBV4-2 and TRBJ2-1; D uncertain. Germline CDR1 is LGHNA and CDR2 is YNFKEQ. V lost 0 bases and J 0 bases, leaving 9 bases between the germline ends. The CDR3 extends over 16 amino acids. The CDR3 here is CASSQDSVSSYNEQFF. Written as DNA, the CDR3 is TGTGCCAGCAGCCAAGATTCGGTTAGCTCCTACAATGAGCAGTTCTTC.

This clonotype is labeled medium-sized. Within a library made for alpha chains, this beta chain is off target, and its count is uninformative. This chain links TRBV29-1 with TRBJ2-5; the D gene could be TRBD1 or TRBD2 (5 bases each). The CDR3 length is 15 residues. V was clipped by 4 bases and J by 4 bases, with 19 bases between them. CDR1 is SQVTM, CDR2 ANQGSEA, per germline. The CDR3 loop reads CSVVWAGRFLETQYF. DNA for the CDR3: TGCAGCGTTGTCTGGGCAGGGAGATTTTTAGAGACCCAGTACTTC.

This clonotype was seen at least ten times. A library made for alpha chains picked up this beta chain off target, so its size means little. The chain uses TRBV20-1 and TRBJ2-7; 8 nucleotides line up with TRBD2. The V gene's germline CDR1 is DFQATT and CDR2 SNEGSKA (reference sequence). This CDR3 spans 16 amino acids. J lost 1 base, V lost 4 bases, and 12 bases had no gene match. The CDR3 is CSATPLWRGGSYEQYF. The CDR3 nucleotides read TGCAGTGCTACACCCTTATGGCGCGGGGGGTCCTACGAGCAGTACTTC.

This clonotype has a count of ten or more. Being off target in a library aimed at alpha chains, this beta chain has a size of little meaning. The rearrangement uses TRBV20-1 and TRBJ2-7, with D possibly being TRBD2 (6 bases). The CDR3 sequence is 16 residues long. The germline V and J ends were trimmed by 5 bases and 2 bases, with 22 bases remaining between them. Germline-derived CDR1 and CDR2 are DFQATT and SNEGSKA (reference sequence). This CDR3 is CSAGGFASDRPYEQYF. The CDR3, as DNA: TGCAGTGCTGGGGGTTTTGCTAGCGACCGGCCCTACGAGCAGTACTTC.

Concerning this clonotype itself: Little can be read into the size of this beta chain, an off-target read in a library designed for alpha chains. The chain combines TRBV12-3 or TRBV12-4 with TRBJ2-7; possible D gene TRBD2, 5 bases. V lost 0 bases, J lost 6 bases, and 12 bases lay in between. The CDR3 sequence is 14 residues long. CDR3 in amino acids: CASSLARGSCEQYF. In DNA form, the CDR3 reads TGTGCCAGCAGTTTAGCCCGGGGTAGCTGCGAGCAGTACTTC.

This clonotype showed up just a few times. This beta chain is an unintended read in a library built for alpha chains; its size means little. The V and J genes are TRBV19 and TRBJ2-3, with 9 bases fitting TRBD1. This CDR3 comprises 16 residues. CDR1 is LNHDA, CDR2 SQIVND, per germline (reference sequence). The V and J ends lost 3 bases and 0 bases, in that order; junction bases with no gene match: 4. The DNA for the CDR3 is TGTGCCAGTAGTATGCAAGGGACAGGGAGCACAGATACGCAGTATTTT. Translation gives CASSMQGTGSTDTQYF.

This clonotype was observed at least ten times. The library was built for alpha chains, so this beta chain is an off-target read and its size means little. The chain links TRBV4-1 to TRBJ2-3; 10 nucleotides agree with TRBD2. This CDR3 is built from 17 residues. The V gene end was trimmed by 2 bases and the J gene end by 2 bases; junction bases not matched to a gene: 7. CDR1 MGHRA and CDR2 YSYEKL come from the germline V gene. The CDR3 is CASSQQLAGFDTDTQYF. The CDR3 DNA sequence: TGCGCCAGCAGCCAACAACTAGCGGGATTTGACACAGATACGCAGTATTTT.

This clonotype was observed many times. With the library built for alpha chains, this beta chain is off target and its frequency is not meaningful. This chain joins TRBV9 and TRBJ2-2; D gene ambiguous. From germline, CDR1 is SGDLS and CDR2 YYNGEE. This CDR3 has 13 amino acids. Trimming took off 1 base at V and 6 bases at J, with 7 bases between the two ends. For the CDR3, the DNA is TGTGCCAGCAGCGTATCACCATCCGGGGAGCTGTTTTTT. Translating it yields CASSVSPSGELFF.

This clonotype was detected many times. This beta chain was picked up by a library intended for alpha chains and is off target, so its count carries little meaning. The chain uses TRBV5-4 and TRBJ1-1; D is ambiguous. CDR3 length equals 11 residues. CDR1 is SGHNT and CDR2 is YYREEE in the germline V gene (reference sequence). The V gene lost 1 base and the J gene lost 2 bases, with 0 bases spanning the gap. CDR3 sequence: CASSLNTEAFF. The CDR3 coding sequence is TGTGCCAGCAGCTTGAACACTGAAGCTTTCTTT.

This clonotype turned up a few times. This beta chain slipped into a library made for alpha chains as a stray read, so its size is not meaningful. V usage is TRBV20-1 and J usage is TRBJ2-1; 8 positions match TRBD2. In germline, CDR1 is DFQATT, CDR2 SNEGSKA (reference sequence). The CDR3 loop spans 17 amino acids. The V gene end was trimmed by 5 bases and the J gene end by 0 bases; junction bases not matched to a gene: 12. The CDR3 spells CSAPTPGLGSSYNEQFF. In nucleotides, the CDR3 is TGCAGTGCTCCCACCCCGGGACTAGGAAGCTCCTACAATGAGCAGTTCTTC.

This clonotype was counted between two and nine times. This beta chain is a stray sequence in a library constructed for alpha chains; its clone size is not meaningful. This chain uses TRBV5-1 with TRBJ2-7; D may match TRBD1 or TRBD2 (6 bases each). V dropped 0 bases and J dropped 4 bases, with 17 bases sitting between them. CDR3 length: 16 amino acids. Germline CDR1 SGHRS, CDR2 YFSETQ. In nucleotides, the CDR3 is TGCGCCAGCAGCTTGGCGGGGAGGTCAGGGGCGTACGAGCAGTACTTC. It specifies CASSLAGRSGAYEQYF.

This clonotype was detected a few times. This beta chain came through as a stray read in a library set up for alpha chains, and its size says little. This chain links TRBV7-8 with TRBJ1-5; 7 bases fit TRBD1. CDR3 length: 14 residues. Looked up from germline, CDR1 is SGHVS and CDR2 is FQNEAQ. Germline trimming cut 4 bases from V and 3 bases from J; bases unmatched to any gene: 3. CDR3 sequence reads: CASSSDRVNQPQHF. The CDR3 DNA reads TGTGCCAGCAGCTCTGACAGGGTCAATCAGCCCCAGCATTTT.

Regarding this clonotype: A much larger clone lies a single base off, so this may be a read error. Because this beta chain is a stray read in a library intended to capture alpha chains, its abundance should not be given much weight. The rearrangement joins TRBV12-3 or TRBV12-4 to TRBJ2-1, with 11 bases aligning to TRBD2. Trimming at V came to 5 bases and at J to 6 bases, leaving 12 bases not matched to a gene. This CDR3 has 17 residues. The DNA for the CDR3 is TGTGCCAGCAGTAAATGGGGTAGCGGGAGGGCCCCCAATGAGCAGTTCTTC. Translating gives CASSKWGSGRAPNEQFF.

This clonotype was seen only a few times. A library made for alpha chains picked up this beta chain off target, so its size means little. This chain connects TRBV6-2 or TRBV6-3 to TRBJ2-1; no reliable D call. Deletions cut 2 bases from V and 3 bases from J, with 17 bases between. The CDR3 sequence is 17 residues long. From germline, CDR1 is MNHEY and CDR2 SVGEGT. The CDR3 reads CASSYPVLKLLYNEQFF. CDR3 DNA sequence: TGTGCCAGCAGTTACCCCGTTTTGAAGCTCCTCTACAATGAGCAGTTCTTC.

This clonotype was recorded a few times. Being off target in a library aimed at alpha chains, this beta chain has a size of little meaning. The chain combines TRBV7-2 with TRBJ2-3; the D gene is possibly TRBD2 (5 bases). Germline CDR1 reads SGHTA; CDR2 reads FQGNSA. V lost 1 base and J lost 0, with 11 bases in between. This CDR3 has 16 residues. The CDR3 sequence is CASSLVSGRSTDTQYF. The CDR3 coding sequence is TGTGCCAGCAGCTTAGTATCGGGAAGGAGCACAGATACGCAGTATTTT.

This clonotype was detected many times. Since the library was made to target alpha chains, this beta chain is a stray read and its abundance is not meaningful. This chain joins TRBV12-3 or TRBV12-4 and TRBJ1-1; a weak D match, TRBD1 (5 bases). The CDR3 covers 14 residues. V was pared by 3 bases and J by 4 bases, with 12 bases between. The chain's CDR3 is CASSLQDGGTEAFF. In DNA, the CDR3 is TGTGCCAGCAGTTTGCAGGACGGGGGCACTGAAGCTTTCTTT.

Note on this clonotype: This beta chain is an unintended read in a library built for alpha chains; its size means little. The genes are TRBV20-1 and TRBJ2-3, with 10 bases aligning to TRBD2. Germline V gene sequence: CDR1 DFQATT, CDR2 SNEGSKA (reference sequence). The CDR3 is 16 amino acids. The junction had 6 bases not matched to a gene; V was cut back by 0 bases and J by 3 bases. CDR3 DNA: TGCAGTGCTAGAGATCGGGTTAGCGGGAGGACAGATACGCAGTATTTT. It is translated as CSARDRVSGRTDTQYF.

Worth noting for this clonotype: The size of this beta chain means little, since it is a stray read in a library made for alpha chains. The CDR3 sequence is CASSPAARARVNTEAFF. In DNA form, the CDR3 reads TGTGCCAGCAGCCCCGCGGCCAGGGCAAGGGTGAACACTGAAGCTTTCTTT. The V and J genes are TRBV5-4 and TRBJ1-1; TRBD1 might be the D (5 bases). This CDR3 contains 17 residues. Germline lookup yields CDR1 SGHNT and CDR2 YYREEE (reference sequence). V lost 4 bases, J lost 0 bases, and 19 bases lay in between.

This clonotype is termed medium-sized. This beta chain slipped into a library made for alpha chains as a stray read, so its size is not meaningful. V usage is TRBV27 and J usage is TRBJ2-1; the D gene is possibly TRBD2 (5 bases). Per germline, CDR1 MNHEY and CDR2 SMNVEV (reference sequence). The CDR3 runs 16 residues. Trimming left V 5 bases short and J 2 bases short, with 16 bases between. The CDR3 is CASSTRTRFPYNEQFF. CDR3 DNA sequence: TGTGCCAGCAGTACCCGGACTCGGTTCCCCTACAATGAGCAGTTCTTC.

This clonotype showed up many times. Because this beta chain is a stray read in a library intended to capture alpha chains, its abundance should not be given much weight. The chain uses TRBV20-1 and TRBJ2-1; D remains unclear. The CDR3 consists of 14 residues. Looked up from germline, CDR1 is DFQATT and CDR2 is SNEGSKA (reference sequence). Between the trimmed V and J ends, which lost 5 bases and 8 bases, there was a span of 19 bases. As DNA, the CDR3 is TGCAGTGCTCCCGATCTTCCGGGCCCCGATGAGCAGTTCTTC. It encodes CSAPDLPGPDEQFF.

This clonotype was picked up many times. Since the library was made to target alpha chains, this beta chain is a stray read and its abundance is not meaningful. CDR3 residues: CSARDLSEGGNQPQHF. The CDR3 DNA reads TGCAGTGCTAGAGATCTATCGGAAGGGGGCAATCAGCCCCAGCATTTT. The genes are TRBV20-1 and TRBJ1-5, with D perhaps TRBD1 (5 bases). The CDR3 extends over 16 amino acids. Germline CDR1 is DFQATT and CDR2 is SNEGSKA (reference sequence). The ends were cut back, 0 bases at V and 2 bases at J, with 14 bases in the middle.

Note on this clonotype: This beta chain is an off-target read within a library intended for alpha chains, so its frequency means little. V gene TRBV5-5 combines with J gene TRBJ1-1; D is unresolved. Per the germline V gene, CDR1 is SGHKS and CDR2 is YYEKEE (reference sequence). This CDR3 is built from 12 residues. Trimming took 0 bases from V and 7 from J, leaving 7 bases between them. CDR3 sequence: CASSLGQLEAFF. As DNA, the CDR3 is TGTGCCAGCAGCTTGGGGCAACTTGAAGCTTTCTTT.

Comments on this clonotype: This beta chain is an unintended read in a library built for alpha chains; its size means little. V is TRBV7-2 and J is TRBJ2-2; D gene unclear. CDR1 is SGHTA, CDR2 FQGNSA, per germline. CDR3 size: 13 residues. The V end lost 2 bases, the J end lost 4 bases, and 5 bases lay between the germline ends. The CDR3 spells CASSLILTGELFF. The CDR3, as DNA: TGTGCCAGCAGCTTAATCCTCACCGGGGAGCTGTTTTTT. Full variable domain (outside the CDR3, taken from reference TRBV7-2 and TRBJ2-2): GAGVSQSPSNKVTEKGKDVELRCDPISGHTALYWYRQSLGQGLEFLIYFQGNSAPDKSGLPSDRFSAERTGGSVSTLTIQRTQQEDSAVYLCASSLILTGELFFGEGSRLTVL.